A single sample is the source of the 28 T cell receptor beta chains below, sequenced in a study of OX40 agonist ivuxolimab in advanced cancers. The table came from immunoSEQ multiplex PCR; TCRdb's copy has only in-frame clones and leaves some out. The sample yields around 18,000 clones, around 77% seen once. This specimen consisted of CD4+ or CD8+ T cells sorted from blood, obtained in a trial of the OX40 agonist ivuxolimab. These receptor sequences come from an adult with an advanced solid tumor such as melanoma, head and neck, liver or kidney cancer.

V and J are TRBV11-3 and TRBJ2-7; 7 positions agree with TRBD1. The ends lost 5 bases at V and 5 bases at J; junction bases unmatched: 12. CDR3 length: 15 amino acids. Germline values: CDR1 SGHNT, CDR2 YENEEA. The CDR3 here is CASSLWTGDGHEQYF. The CDR3 nucleotides are TGTGCCAGCAGCCTCTGGACAGGTGATGGTCACGAGCAGTACTTC. The full variable domain, its missing parts supplied by reference TRBV11-3 and TRBJ2-7, is EAGVVQSPRYKIIEKKQPVAFWCNPISGHNTLYWYLQNLGQGPELLIRYENEEAVDDSQLPKDRFSAERLKGVDSTLKIQPAELGDSAVYLCASSLWTGDGHEQYFGPGTRLTVT.

The V and J genes are TRBV14 and TRBJ1-1; D is possibly TRBD1 (5 bases). V lost 3 bases and J lost 0, with 17 bases in between. CDR1 SGHDN and CDR2 FVKESK come from the germline V gene. There are 17 residues in the CDR3. The CDR3 is CASSHWETGPMNTEAFF. CDR3 nucleotide sequence: TGTGCCAGCAGCCACTGGGAAACAGGACCCATGAACACTGAAGCTTTCTTT.

The V call is TRBV30, the J call TRBJ1-2; tentatively, D is TRBD1 (6 bases). The CDR3 has 12 residues. Germline V gives CDR1 GTSNPN, CDR2 SVGIG (reference sequence). V was cut by 4 bases and J by 2 bases, with 8 bases left in between. The CDR3 DNA follows: TGTGCCTGGACCCAGGGGAACTATGGCTACACCTTC. Protein sequence: CAWTQGNYGYTF. The full variable domain, rest sourced from reference TRBV30 and TRBJ1-2, is SQTIHQWPATLVQPVGSPLSLECTVEGTSNPNLYWYRQAAGRGLQLLFYSVGIGQISSEVPQNLSASRPQDRQFILSSKKLLLSDSGFYLCAWTQGNYGYTFGSGTRLTVV.

The rearrangement links TRBV28 to TRBJ1-2; D ambiguous. Germline assignment: CDR1 MDHEN and CDR2 SYDVKM. V lost 3 bases and J lost 4, with 12 bases in between. The CDR3 runs 14 residues. The CDR3 nucleotides read TGTGCCAGCAGTTTGTCAGTCCCGGCCTATGGCTACACCTTC. Translation: CASSLSVPAYGYTF.

In this sample, this clone turned up a few times. This chain connects TRBV14 to TRBJ2-7, with D hard to call. CDR1 and CDR2 from the germline V gene are SGHDN and FVKESK. The CDR3 loop spans 14 amino acids. Trimming stripped 4 bases from V and 2 bases from J, with 12 bases between. The CDR3 bases are TGTGCCAGCAGCCTTACGGGTTTTGCCTACGAGCAGTACTTC. It encodes CASSLTGFAYEQYF.

This rearrangement joins TRBV7-6 to TRBJ1-4; 8 positions match TRBD1. CDR1 and CDR2 from the germline V gene are SGHVS and FNYEAQ. V was clipped by 4 bases and J by 7 bases; unmatched bases: 11. CDR3 length: 16 amino acids. The DNA for the CDR3 is TGTGCCAGCAGCTCAGAGCTACAGGGGGGAGGTGAAAAACTGTTTTTT. It encodes CASSSELQGGGEKLFF.

V and J are TRBV6-5 and TRBJ2-2; no firm D call. The CDR3 loop spans 15 amino acids. Between the trimmed V and J ends, which lost 0 bases and 9 bases, there was a span of 14 bases. CDR1 is MNHEY, CDR2 SVGAGI, per germline. The CDR3 loop reads CASSYSIDNRRELFF. DNA of the CDR3: TGTGCCAGCAGTTACTCTATAGACAATCGGAGGGAGCTGTTTTTT.

The chain links TRBV28 to TRBJ2-7; 8 nucleotides line up with TRBD1. Germline CDR1 is MDHEN and CDR2 is SYDVKM. The CDR3 runs 14 residues. V was clipped by 5 bases and J by 6 bases; unmatched bases: 9. The CDR3, as DNA: TGTGCCAGCAGTCCATACAGGGGGTTCGGCGAGCAGTACTTC. This gives the protein CASSPYRGFGEQYF.

CDR3 nucleotide sequence: TGCGCCAGCAGCGCCGGACAGGGCACAGATACGCAGTATTTT. Translating gives CASSAGQGTDTQYF. The chain has TRBV5-1 and TRBJ2-3; 7 nucleotides align to TRBD1. V lost 4 bases, J lost 1 base, and 3 bases stayed unmatched. Germline V gene data show CDR1 as SGHRS and CDR2 as YFSETQ. The CDR3 spans 14 residues.

The table lists this clone with a count of one. This sequence joins TRBV7-3 and TRBJ1-1; TRBD1 is a possible D gene (5 bases). V was cut by 2 bases and J by 2 bases, with 9 bases left in between. The V gene's germline CDR1 is SGHTA and CDR2 FQGTGA. The CDR3 consists of 14 residues. The CDR3 reads CASSLGGSNTEAFF. CDR3 sequence (DNA): TGTGCCAGCAGCTTAGGGGGATCCAACACTGAAGCTTTCTTT.

The V and J genes are TRBV25-1 and TRBJ1-4, with D perhaps matching TRBD1 (6 bases). V dropped 4 bases and J dropped 6 bases, with 15 bases sitting between them. This CDR3 has 15 residues. From germline, CDR1 is MGHDK and CDR2 SYGVNS. In DNA form, the CDR3 reads TGTGCCAGCAGTGCTGGACAGTTTTTGGATGAAAAACTGTTTTTT. Protein product: CASSAGQFLDEKLFF.

The chain joins TRBV6-5 to TRBJ2-7; 7 positions match TRBD2. The CDR3 is 13 residues long. With V trimmed by 5 bases and J by 6 bases, 7 bases remained unmatched. Germline V gene sequence: CDR1 MNHEY, CDR2 SVGAGI. This chain's CDR3 is CASSPGLVSEQYF. CDR3 in DNA: TGTGCCAGCAGTCCCGGACTAGTCAGCGAGCAGTACTTC.

In its sample, this clone was seen a few times. The gene calls are TRBV10-3 and TRBJ2-2; D call uncertain. Trimming pared 0 bases from V and 6 bases from J, leaving 5 bases between. Germline CDR1 ENHRY, CDR2 SYGVKD. CDR3 length: 13 amino acids. CDR3 residues: CAISESSPGELFF. Written as DNA, the CDR3 is TGTGCCATCAGTGAGTCGAGTCCCGGGGAGCTGTTTTTT.

The chain carries TRBV10-3 and TRBJ1-1, with 9 bases aligning to TRBD1. This CDR3 contains 15 residues. V was pared by 0 bases and J by 6 bases, with 5 bases of the junction left unmatched. Germline values: CDR1 ENHRY, CDR2 SYGVKD. The CDR3 DNA follows: TGTGCCATCAGTGAGTCCGGGACAGGGCGAGCTGAAGCTTTCTTT. Its translation is CAISESGTGRAEAFF.

V gene TRBV7-9 combines with J gene TRBJ2-5, with a tentative D call TRBD1 (5 bases). The CDR3 totals 17 residues. Trimming left V 5 bases short and J 4 bases short, with 23 bases between. Germline CDR1 is SEHNR and CDR2 is FQNEAQ (reference sequence). CDR3 residues: CASSPTPGREVIETQYF. The DNA for the CDR3 is TGTGCCAGCAGCCCGACCCCGGGCAGGGAAGTAATAGAGACCCAGTACTTC.

A single count supports this clone. Within the sample, other DNA sequences also encode this same CDR3. The V and J genes are TRBV7-6 and TRBJ2-5, with TRBD2 matching over 9 bases. With V trimmed by 5 bases and J by 2 bases, 6 bases remained unmatched. The CDR3 has 15 residues. Looked up from germline, CDR1 is SGHVS and CDR2 is FNYEAQ. CDR3 nucleotide sequence: TGTGCCAGCAGCATTAGCGGGGGATTACAAGAGACCCAGTACTTC. It translates to CASSISGGLQETQYF.

The chain has TRBV7-9 and TRBJ2-5; a possible D gene is TRBD1 (5 bases). V dropped 5 bases and J dropped 5 bases, with 15 bases sitting between them. CDR3 length: 14 residues. Looked up from germline, CDR1 is SEHNR and CDR2 is FQNEAQ (reference sequence). CDR3 DNA sequence: TGTGCCAGCAGCCTCCGACAGCTTAAGGAGACCCAGTACTTC. Encoded protein: CASSLRQLKETQYF.

The gene calls are TRBV7-6 and TRBJ2-3; 9 bases align to TRBD2. The V and J ends lost 5 bases and 0 bases, in that order; junction bases with no gene match: 6. The germline V gene has CDR1 SGHVS and CDR2 FNYEAQ. CDR3 size: 16 residues. The CDR3, as DNA: TGTGCCAGCAGCCTTAGCGGGGGCCGAAGCACAGATACGCAGTATTTT. Translating gives CASSLSGGRSTDTQYF.

This chain connects TRBV5-6 to TRBJ2-2; 9 nucleotides line up with TRBD2. Trimming took 2 bases from V and 4 from J; bases not matched to a gene: 9. This CDR3 contains 17 residues. In germline, CDR1 is SGHDT, CDR2 YYEEEE. DNA for the CDR3: TGTGCCAGCAGCTTCGGCGGGGGGGCCTTGAGCACCGGGGAGCTGTTTTTT. Its protein product is CASSFGGGALSTGELFF.

This clone occurred once. V and J are TRBV4-2 and TRBJ2-7, with 11 positions matching TRBD2. The CDR3 has 16 amino acids. Trimming at V came to 1 base and at J to 3 bases, leaving 5 bases not matched to a gene. Germline V lookup: CDR1 LGHNA, CDR2 YNFKEQ. In DNA form, the CDR3 reads TGTGCCAGCAGCCAAGCCACTAGCGGGGGATTCTACGAGCAGTACTTC. It translates to CASSQATSGGFYEQYF.

The chain carries TRBV4-3 and TRBJ2-1; the match to TRBD1 covers 7 bases. The CDR3 totals 15 residues. Trimming cost V 1 base and J 6 bases; bases outside gene matches: 6. Per the germline V gene, CDR1 is LGHNA and CDR2 is YSLEER. CDR3 amino acids: CASSQGTGTINEQFF. CDR3 DNA sequence: TGCGCCAGCAGCCAAGGGACAGGAACTATCAATGAGCAGTTCTTC.

This sequence joins TRBV7-9 and TRBJ2-7; no reliable D call. The CDR3 covers 13 residues. The ends were cut back, 1 base at V and 7 bases at J, with 11 bases in the middle. The germline V gene encodes CDR1 SEHNR and CDR2 FQNEAQ (reference sequence). CDR3 nucleotides: TGTGCCAGCAGCTTAGGGACGGCCGGGGAGCAGTACTTC. Its translation is CASSLGTAGEQYF.

This clone was observed once. The chain recombines TRBV7-6 with TRBJ2-7, with 7 bases fitting TRBD1. CDR3 length: 14 residues. The germline gives CDR1 SGHVS, CDR2 FNYEAQ. Trimming cost V 5 bases and J 2 bases; bases outside gene matches: 6. In DNA form, the CDR3 reads TGTGCCAGCAGCCCACGGACAGGCGCCTACGAGCAGTACTTC. Its protein is CASSPRTGAYEQYF.

The genes are TRBV27 and TRBJ2-3; D is perhaps TRBD2 (6 bases). Germline V CDR1 and CDR2: MNHEY, SMNVEV (reference sequence). The V gene lost 3 bases and the J gene lost 2 bases, with 12 bases spanning the gap. The CDR3 runs to 15 residues. CDR3 coding DNA: TGTGCCAGCAGTTTGACTAGTAGTTTCACAGATACGCAGTATTTT. It is translated as CASSLTSSFTDTQYF.

The V and J genes are TRBV7-8 and TRBJ2-1; 9 bases fit TRBD2. The CDR3 is 14 amino acids. Per the germline V gene, CDR1 is SGHVS and CDR2 is FQNEAQ. Unmatched junction bases numbered 2, after V lost 1 base and J lost 7 bases. CDR3 nucleotide sequence: TGTGCCAGCAGCTTAGAAAGCGGGGGGAATGAGCAGTTCTTC. It translates to CASSLESGGNEQFF.

The chain joins TRBV9 to TRBJ1-4; weak D call: TRBD1 (6 bases). The CDR3 sequence is 18 residues long. Germline V lookup: CDR1 SGDLS, CDR2 YYNGEE. V lost 4 bases to trimming and J lost 1 base, with 20 bases between them. In DNA, the CDR3 is TGTGCCAGCAGCCCAGACGACAGGCCCCGCGGAACTAATGAAAAACTGTTTTTT. It translates to CASSPDDRPRGTNEKLFF.

The gene calls are TRBV6-1 and TRBJ2-7; 8 bases are shared with TRBD1. CDR1 and CDR2 from the germline V gene are MNHNS and SASEGT. V lost 1 base to trimming and J lost 2 bases; unmatched junction nucleotides: 7. The length of the CDR3 is 16 residues. The CDR3 protein is CASSEVLVRGPYEQYF. The CDR3, as DNA: TGTGCCAGCAGTGAAGTCCTCGTCAGGGGGCCCTACGAGCAGTACTTC.

In this sample, this clone turned up once. The V call is TRBV5-1, the J call TRBJ2-3; 10 bases line up with TRBD1. From germline, CDR1 is SGHRS and CDR2 YFSETQ. This CDR3 has 16 amino acids. With V trimmed by 7 bases and J by 5 bases, 13 bases remained unmatched. The CDR3 loop is CASSTGGTGAEDTQYF. The DNA of the CDR3 is TGCGCCAGCTCCACCGGAGGGACAGGGGCGGAAGATACGCAGTATTTT. The entire variable domain, with the rest obtained from reference TRBV5-1 and TRBJ2-3, is as follows: KAGVTQTPRYLIKTRGQQVTLSCSPISGHRSVSWYQQTPGQGLQFLFEYFSETQRNKGNFPGRFSGRQFSNSRSEMNVSTLELGDSALYLCASSTGGTGAEDTQYFGPGTRLTVL.